The 9 T cell receptor beta chains below were found in one sample sequenced in a study of T cells in Graves' hyperthyroidism and ophthalmopathy. The CDR3 regions of TCR beta were amplified from RNA transcripts. HTBI primers were employed in a first-round RT-PCR of the TCR CDR3. TCRdb recomputed calls from the multiplex PCR reads with MiXCR, one row per CDR3 protein. The sample lists some 340,000 distinct CDR3 sequences, roughly 13% seen once, with roughly 35% in the top ten. Sequencing was performed on blood. The receptor set was obtained from a woman aged 40 to 50 with Graves' ophthalmopathy.

This clonotype was counted many times. V and J are TRBV2 and TRBJ1-1, with D perhaps matching TRBD1 (5 bases). Looked up from germline, CDR1 is SNHLY and CDR2 is FYNNEI. CDR3 length: 14 amino acids. V was pared by 3 bases and J by 1 base, with 9 bases between. CDR3 bases: TGTGCCAGCAGTGAGGGAAGGGGGAACACTGAAGCTTTCTTT. It is translated as CASSEGRGNTEAFF.

V usage is TRBV28 and J usage is TRBJ2-6; TRBD1 matches at 7 bases. This CDR3 region has 19 residues. V dropped 10 bases and J dropped 2; count of bases not matched to a gene: 20. Germline V gene lookup returns CDR1 MDHEN and CDR2 SYDVKM. The CDR3, as DNA: TGTGCCACCTCCTTCTCGATCTTCAGGGGGTCGGCTGGGGCCAACGTCCTGACTTTC. This translates into CATSFSIFRGSAGANVLTF.

This clonotype occurred a few times. This chain uses TRBV15 with TRBJ2-5; D is perhaps TRBD2 (7 bases). CDR1 and CDR2 from the germline V gene are LNHNV and YYDKDF (reference sequence). CDR3 length equals 16 residues. Trimming left V 6 bases short and J 3 bases short, with 20 bases between. The CDR3 region has the DNA TGTGCCACCAGTAGCGTGGGGGGGGCCAGGGAAGAGACCCAGTACTTC. Translating it yields CATSSVGGAREETQYF.

This clonotype was recorded many times. The V call is TRBV6-5, the J call TRBJ1-1; maybe TRBD1 (6 bases). Trimming removed 0 bases from V and 11 bases from J, with 13 bases in between. Germline V CDR1 and CDR2: MNHEY, SVGAGI. The length of the CDR3 is 13 residues. The CDR3 sequence: CASSYSGQGLAFF. The CDR3 DNA follows: TGTGCCAGCAGTTACTCGGGGCAGGGGCTGGCTTTCTTT.

This clonotype was observed many times. The rearrangement uses TRBV5-1 and TRBJ1-1; D is undetermined. This CDR3 spans 14 amino acids. Trimming took off 6 bases at V and 1 base at J, with 13 bases between the two ends. Germline CDR1 is SGHRS and CDR2 is YFSETQ. CDR3 nucleotides: TGCGCCAGCAAGTCGTGGGGTGGGAACACTGAAGCTTTCTTT. It is translated as CASKSWGGNTEAFF.

This clonotype was observed a few times. The gene calls are TRBV7-9 and TRBJ1-2; D ambiguous. This CDR3 spans 15 amino acids. The V end was cut by 2 bases, the J end by 7 bases, with 17 bases between. CDR1 is SEHNR, CDR2 FQNEAQ, per germline (reference sequence). For the CDR3, the DNA is TGTGCCAGCAGCTTATTTAACAGACCCGGGAGTGGCTACACCTTC. Protein sequence: CASSLFNRPGSGYTF.

The CDR3 coding sequence is TGCGCCAGCAGCTTGAGAGGGTGGACTGAAGCTTTCTTT. It encodes CASSLRGWTEAFF. The rearrangement joins TRBV5-1 to TRBJ1-1, with D unresolved. Germline V gene data show CDR1 as SGHRS and CDR2 as YFSETQ. V dropped 1 base and J dropped 5 bases, with 9 bases sitting between them. CDR3 length equals 13 residues.

This clonotype was found many times. J is TRBJ2-5 and V is TRBV6-1, with TRBD2 matching over 9 bases. Germline trimming cut 6 bases from V and 5 bases from J; bases unmatched to any gene: 7. The germline CDR1 and CDR2 sequences are MNHNS and SASEGT. The CDR3 sequence is 14 residues long. CDR3 sequence (DNA): TGTGCCAGCAGGCGGGAGGGCCGTGGGGAGACCCAGTACTTC. Translation gives CASRREGRGETQYF.

This clonotype was detected many times. The V gene is TRBV27, the J gene TRBJ2-6; 7 bases map to TRBD2. CDR1 and CDR2 from the germline V gene are MNHEY and SMNVEV (reference sequence). The CDR3 contains 18 residues. V dropped 5 bases and J dropped 2; count of bases not matched to a gene: 12. The CDR3 spells CASSRREPGRAGANVLTF. In nucleotides, the CDR3 is TGTGCCAGCAGTCGGCGGGAGCCCGGTCGCGCTGGGGCCAACGTCCTGACTTTC. Based on the CDR3 plus reference TRBV27 and TRBJ2-6, the full variable domain is EAQVTQNPRYLITVTGKKLTVTCSQNMNHEYMSWYRQDPGLGLRQIYYSMNVEVTDKGDVPEGYKVSRKEKRNFPLILESPSPNQTSLYFCASSRREPGRAGANVLTFGAGSRLTVL.